Listed here is a single T cell receptor beta chain. Its matching antigen is unknown. The sample originates from a study of blood T cells in healthy people across ages. Trimming took off 4 bases at V and 4 bases at J, with 7 bases between the two ends. Germline CDR1 reads LNHNV; CDR2 reads YYDKDF (reference sequence). This CDR3 has 12 residues. Study conclusions and caveats: With naive T cell percentage, TCR beta diversity showed a strong correlation. Older age coincided with a roughly linear decline in TCR beta diversity per million T cells.

The use of a sample-barcoded 5' primer and a J-beta primer mix characterized a second PCR of roughly 7 to 11 cycles. Each of the cDNA molecules was tagged by a template-switch adaptor with 12 random nucleotides. TCRdb processed the 5' RACE reads anew with MiXCR; each CDR3 protein has one entry. Among 1.5 million or so distinct CDR3 sequences listed, around 42% were seen once. There were at least 5 micrograms of total RNA extracted from every sample. Specimen: blood. The chain carries TRBV15 and TRBJ2-5; D unclear. The receptor comes from a woman aged 18 to 35 in good health. This CDR3 reads CATSNPRETQYF. DNA of the CDR3: TGTGCCACCAGCAACCCTCGAGAGACCCAGTACTTC.